This T cell receptor beta chain was obtained from a study of tumor-infiltrating lymphocytes in primary liver carcinoma. Study-level information: These patients were men and women whose ages were 30 to 69 years. Tumor staging was T1-T3 N0M0; sizes spanned roughly 4.2 to 11 cm across. Overall study findings and caveats: Blood's top-250-clone fraction was significantly lower than that of tumors (p = 0.039).

Taking roughly 20-34 mg of unsorted bulk tissue, the authors co-extracted RNA and DNA. All tumor samples contained more than 85% viable tumor cells. The count of this clonotype is one. Its specificity is not known. Starting from roughly 0.5 ug of total RNA, TCR beta cDNA was produced with a primer in the constant region. Three nested multiplex PCR rounds of slightly modified ARM-PCR generated TCR beta libraries. Each CDR3 protein is one row after TCRdb ran MiXCR on the multiplex PCR reads. Counted here are roughly 70,000 distinct CDR3 sequences, roughly two thirds occurring once; the ten biggest clones make up about 40%. The sample comprised liver tumor tissue from sampling region 4. The subset denotes: tumor region T4, right-lateral pole. The receptor comes from a man aged 40-55 years with primary liver carcinoma and hepatitis B virus infection.

CDR3 amino acids: CASSHIGLQETQYF. For the CDR3, the DNA is TGTGCCAGCAGTCACATCGGACTGCAAGAGACCCAGTACTTC. The chain carries TRBV6-5 and TRBJ2-5, with D maybe TRBD2 (5 bases). The CDR3 runs to 14 residues. Germline CDR1 and CDR2: MNHEY and SVGAGI. Between the trimmed V and J ends, which lost 5 bases and 2 bases, there was a span of 12 bases.